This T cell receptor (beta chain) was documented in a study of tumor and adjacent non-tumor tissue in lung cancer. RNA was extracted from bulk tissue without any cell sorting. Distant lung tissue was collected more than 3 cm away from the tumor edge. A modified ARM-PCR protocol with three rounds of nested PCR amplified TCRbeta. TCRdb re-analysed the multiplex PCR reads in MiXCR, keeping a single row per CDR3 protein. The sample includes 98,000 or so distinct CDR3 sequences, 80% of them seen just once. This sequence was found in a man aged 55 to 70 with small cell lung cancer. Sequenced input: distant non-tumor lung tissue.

The CDR3 spells CATSSALQETQYF. Written as DNA, the CDR3 is TGTGCCACCAGCAGCGCACTCCAAGAGACCCAGTACTTC. This chain links TRBV15 with TRBJ2-5; D gene ambiguous. Germline loops: CDR1 LNHNV, CDR2 YYDKDF (reference sequence). The V end lost 3 bases, the J end lost 1 base, and 6 bases lay between the germline ends. The CDR3 has 13 amino acids.